This T cell receptor beta chain stems from a study of T cells in Graves' hyperthyroidism and ophthalmopathy. CDR3 length: 13 residues. Germline CDR1 reads SGDLS; CDR2 reads YYNGEE. V was clipped by 2 bases and J by 3 bases, with 9 bases between them. RNA transcripts gave rise to amplified TCR beta CDR3 regions. Primed by the HTBI set, a first-round RT-PCR was run on the TCR CDR3. One entry per CDR3 protein, called by TCRdb with MiXCR from the multiplex PCR reads. The repertoire holds about 760,000 distinct CDR3 sequences, roughly 32% seen once, with less than 40% in the top ten. The material sequenced was blood. The receptor was derived from a middle-aged woman with Graves' hyperthyroidism. V gene TRBV9 combines with J gene TRBJ2-7; TRBD1 is a possible D gene (6 bases). CDR3 residues: CASSVGQLYEQYF. DNA for the CDR3: TGTGCCAGCAGCGTCGGACAGCTCTACGAGCAGTACTTC.